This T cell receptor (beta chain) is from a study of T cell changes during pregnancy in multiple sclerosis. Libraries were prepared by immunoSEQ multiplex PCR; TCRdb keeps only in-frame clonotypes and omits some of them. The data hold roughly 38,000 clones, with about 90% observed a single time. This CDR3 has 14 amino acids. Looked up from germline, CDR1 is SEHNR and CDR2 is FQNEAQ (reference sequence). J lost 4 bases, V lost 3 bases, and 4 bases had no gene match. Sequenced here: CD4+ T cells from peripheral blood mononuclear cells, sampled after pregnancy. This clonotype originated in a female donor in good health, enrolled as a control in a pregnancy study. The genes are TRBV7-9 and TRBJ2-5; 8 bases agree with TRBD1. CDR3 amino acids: CASSLGQVGETQYF. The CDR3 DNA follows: TGTGCCAGCAGCTTGGGACAGGTCGGAGAGACCCAGTACTTC.